Listed below are T cell receptor beta chains from one sample, sequenced in a study of T cell changes during pregnancy in multiple sclerosis. TCRdb's table, derived via immunoSEQ multiplex PCR, lists solely in-frame clones and lacks some. The repertoire has approximately 83,000 clones, about 94% of them found once; the top ten carry 2% to 2.5%. The sample was peripheral blood, taken in the third trimester of pregnancy. Receptor source: a female donor with multiple sclerosis, enrolled in a pregnancy study. The CDR3 runs from the conserved cysteine through the conserved F or W. A D gene is named only where the DNA matches it firmly. Clone size is shown for a subset of rows, as once, few, many or a class of expanded clone.

CDR3aa,CDR3nt,v_gene,j_gene,abundance,d_gene
CASSLYREGAMRGYTF,TGTGCCAGCAGTTTATACAGGGAGGGTGCCATGAGAGGCTACACCTTC,TRBV27,TRBJ1-2,NA,NA
CASSLAGEQYF,TGTGCCAGCAGCTTAGCCGGGGAGCAGTACTTC,TRBV7-8,TRBJ2-7,NA,NA
CASSPGLAGSSTDTQYF,TGTGCCAGCAGCCCGGGACTAGCGGGGTCTAGCACAGATACGCAGTATTTT,TRBV5-4,TRBJ2-3,NA,TRBD2
CASSPRGQGGGAYF,TGTGCCAGCAGCCCGAGGGGACAGGGTGGAGGGGCATACTTC,TRBV7-2,TRBJ1-2,NA,TRBD1
CAWTEGSFDQPQHF,TGTGCCTGGACCGAGGGTAGTTTCGATCAGCCCCAGCATTTT,TRBV30,TRBJ1-5,NA,NA
CASSLRTGQYTEAFF,TGTGCCAGCAGCCTTAGGACAGGGCAGTACACTGAAGCTTTCTTT,TRBV14,TRBJ1-1,once,TRBD1
CATTVDRAVGTEAFF,TGTGCCACTACCGTGGACAGGGCAGTAGGAACTGAAGCTTTCTTT,TRBV10-3,TRBJ1-1,once,TRBD1
CASSSTSGPYEQYF,TGCGCCAGCAGCTCCACTAGCGGGCCCTACGAGCAGTACTTC,TRBV5-1,TRBJ2-7,NA,TRBD2
CAVRGKQETQYF,TGTGCCGTCCGGGGTAAACAAGAGACCCAGTACTTC,TRBV28,TRBJ2-5,NA,NA
CASSQIAGAPYEQYF,TGCGCCAGCAGCCAGATAGCGGGGGCCCCCTACGAGCAGTACTTC,TRBV4-3,TRBJ2-7,NA,TRBD2